The 26 T cell receptor beta chains listed next were all sequenced from one sample in a study of cytomegalovirus exposure and HLA in healthy donors. It was with 60 Vbeta and 13 Jbeta primers that the PCR ran. Clones were read by immunoSEQ multiplex PCR, and TCRdb kept only the in-frame ones, dropping some. The sample records 130,000 to 150,000 clones, over 70% being singletons. The material sequenced was PBMCs. The receptors shown here come from a woman between 40 and 50 years old in good health and CMV-seronegative.

The chain recombines TRBV18 with TRBJ1-2, with D unclear. Trimming took 0 bases from V and 0 from J, leaving 8 bases between them. The CDR3 is 15 amino acids. CDR1 and CDR2 from the germline V gene are KGHSH and LQKENI. The CDR3 spells CASSPPVQTNYGYTF. The CDR3 nucleotides are TGTGCCAGCTCACCACCAGTACAGACTAACTATGGCTACACCTTC.

In regard to this clone: The sample has other DNA sequences that encode this CDR3 too. The V call is TRBV20-1, the J call TRBJ2-7; 7 positions agree with TRBD1. In germline, CDR1 is DFQATT, CDR2 SNEGSKA (reference sequence). The CDR3 is 11 residues long. Losses at the gene ends were 6 bases for V and 4 bases for J; bases not matched to a gene: 3. CDR3 bases: TGCAGTGCAAGACAGGGTTACGAGCAGTACTTC. Translation: CSARQGYEQYF.

About this clone itself: Other DNA sequences from this sample encode an identical CDR3 as well. V gene TRBV5-1 combines with J gene TRBJ1-1, with a possible D match to TRBD1 (5 bases). This CDR3 comprises 15 residues. V was pared by 0 bases and J by 0 bases, with 9 bases between. Germline V CDR1 and CDR2: SGHRS, YFSETQ. CDR3 sequence reads: CASSLGGGMNTEAFF. CDR3 nucleotides: TGCGCCAGCAGCTTGGGGGGCGGCATGAACACTGAAGCTTTCTTT.

V gene TRBV4-2 combines with J gene TRBJ2-5, with 16 bases that match TRBD2. V was pared by 0 bases and J by 6 bases, with 7 bases of the junction left unmatched. Germline V gene lookup returns CDR1 LGHNA and CDR2 YNFKEQ. This CDR3 spans 18 amino acids. In nucleotides, the CDR3 is TGTGCCAGCAGCCAAGAAGGGACTAGCGGGGGGGCAGGGAAGACCCAGTACTTC. Encoded protein: CASSQEGTSGGAGKTQYF.

The gene calls are TRBV2 and TRBJ1-1; the D gene is possibly TRBD1 (6 bases). The germline gives CDR1 SNHLY, CDR2 FYNNEI. CDR3 length equals 14 residues. Trimming stripped 5 bases from V and 0 bases from J, with 10 bases between. The CDR3 is CASSTGSMNTEAFF. The DNA of the CDR3 is TGTGCCAGCAGTACAGGGTCCATGAACACTGAAGCTTTCTTT.

The chain combines TRBV7-2 with TRBJ2-1; 11 bases line up with TRBD2. Trimming removed 4 bases from V and 3 bases from J; junction bases left unmatched: 5. Germline values: CDR1 SGHTA, CDR2 FQGNSA. The CDR3 covers 16 residues. The CDR3 DNA is TGTGCCAGCAGCTCGGGACTAGCGGTTGGCTACAATGAGCAGTTCTTC. The encoded protein is CASSSGLAVGYNEQFF.

This clone was found a few times. V gene TRBV5-4 combines with J gene TRBJ1-1; TRBD1 aligns across 8 bases. Per germline, CDR1 SGHNT and CDR2 YYREEE (reference sequence). The CDR3 contains 14 residues. V gave up 4 bases and J gave up 3 bases; unmatched junction bases: 5. The DNA of the CDR3 is TGTGCCAGCAGCCTTAACAGGGGGGACACTGAAGCTTTCTTT. This sequence encodes CASSLNRGDTEAFF. Full variable domain (outside the CDR3, taken from reference TRBV5-4 and TRBJ1-1): ETGVTQSPTHLIKTRGQQVTLRCSSQSGHNTVSWYQQALGQGPQFIFQYYREEENGRGNFPPRFSGLQFPNYSSELNVNALELDDSALYLCASSLNRGDTEAFFGQGTRLTVV.

The chain recombines TRBV27 with TRBJ1-5; 7 bases map to TRBD1. The ends lost 5 bases at V and 5 bases at J; junction bases unmatched: 6. Germline CDR1 and CDR2: MNHEY and SMNVEV (reference sequence). The CDR3 has 14 amino acids. The CDR3 coding sequence is TGTGCCAGCAGTCTTATGGGACAGTATCAGCCCCAGCATTTT. It is translated as CASSLMGQYQPQHF.

This clone was detected once. This chain links TRBV19 with TRBJ2-7, with 9 bases that match TRBD1. With V trimmed by 5 bases and J by 0 bases, 5 bases remained unmatched. CDR3 length: 15 amino acids. CDR1 and CDR2 (germline): LNHDA, SQIVND (reference sequence). DNA of the CDR3: TGTGCCAGTAGTCCGCGGACAGGGGTCTCCTACGAGCAGTACTTC. This sequence encodes CASSPRTGVSYEQYF.

The rearrangement uses TRBV5-1 and TRBJ2-3; 8 nucleotides line up with TRBD2. The CDR3 spans 14 residues. The germline V gene encodes CDR1 SGHRS and CDR2 YFSETQ. V was clipped by 0 bases and J by 9 bases; unmatched bases: 6. The CDR3 nucleotides are TGCGCCAGCAGCTTGGGGGACACGGGAGGGACGCAGTATTTT. This encodes CASSLGDTGGTQYF. Filled out from reference TRBV5-1 and TRBJ2-3, the complete variable domain reads KAGVTQTPRYLIKTRGQQVTLSCSPISGHRSVSWYQQTPGQGLQFLFEYFSETQRNKGNFPGRFSGRQFSNSRSEMNVSTLELGDSALYLCASSLGDTGGTQYFGPGTRLTVL.

The chain uses TRBV30 and TRBJ2-5; D gene unclear. The germline V and J ends were trimmed by 0 bases and 5 bases, with 7 bases remaining between them. This CDR3 has 12 amino acids. Per the germline V gene, CDR1 is GTSNPN and CDR2 is SVGIG (reference sequence). CDR3: CAWSVIGETQYF. The CDR3 DNA sequence: TGTGCCTGGAGTGTAATTGGCGAGACCCAGTACTTC.

This chain connects TRBV7-8 to TRBJ1-5, with 7 bases aligning to TRBD1. Trimming at V came to 4 bases and at J to 5 bases, leaving 8 bases not matched to a gene. CDR3 length equals 15 residues. CDR1 and CDR2 from the germline V gene are SGHVS and FQNEAQ. The CDR3 bases are TGTGCCAGCAGCTCCTTAGACAGGGAATATCAGCCCCAGCATTTT. Translating gives CASSSLDREYQPQHF.

The chain joins TRBV2 to TRBJ1-6, with D perhaps TRBD1 (6 bases). V was pared by 4 bases and J by 10 bases, with 17 bases between. The CDR3 loop spans 15 amino acids. The germline V gene encodes CDR1 SNHLY and CDR2 FYNNEI. This CDR3 is CASSVIRGRESPLHF. As DNA, the CDR3 is TGTGCCAGCAGTGTTATCAGGGGACGGGAATCACCCCTCCACTTT.

In the case of this clone: At one boundary the junction diverges from the germline segment, which might be a read error. The J gene is TRBJ2-2, the V gene TRBV7-9; no reliable D call. CDR3 length equals 13 residues. Germline CDR1 is SEHNR and CDR2 is FQNEAQ (reference sequence). The CDR3 region is CSSSLWSTGELFF. The CDR3 DNA reads TGTTCCAGCAGCTTATGGAGCACCGGGGAGCTGTTTTTT. Together with reference TRBV7-9 and TRBJ2-2, the CDR3 gives the full variable domain: DTGVSQNPRHKITKRGQNVTFRCDPISEHNRLYWYRQTLGQGPEFLTYFQNEAQLEKSRLLSDRFSAERPKGSFSTLEIQRTEQGDSAMYLCSSSLWSTGELFFGEGSRLTVL.

V is TRBV7-9 and J is TRBJ2-7; tentatively, D is TRBD1 (6 bases). Trimming took 3 bases from V and 4 from J, leaving 13 bases between them. Germline CDR1 reads SEHNR; CDR2 reads FQNEAQ (reference sequence). The CDR3 length is 14 residues. In DNA form, the CDR3 reads TGTGCCAGCAGCTTTGGACAGTCCCTTTACGAGCAGTACTTC. It translates to CASSFGQSLYEQYF.

The V call is TRBV4-1, the J call TRBJ2-1, with TRBD2 as a possible D gene (6 bases). This CDR3 spans 14 amino acids. Trimming pared 1 base from V and 8 bases from J, leaving 12 bases between. Germline CDR1 and CDR2: MGHRA and YSYEKL. The CDR3 region has the DNA TGCGCCAGCAGCCAAGGTCGGGGGTTGGATGAGCAGTTCTTC. Protein product: CASSQGRGLDEQFF.

The rearrangement uses TRBV19 and TRBJ2-2, with D unclear. This CDR3 spans 16 amino acids. Germline-derived CDR1 and CDR2 are LNHDA and SQIVND (reference sequence). Trimming left V 6 bases short and J 4 bases short, with 18 bases between. CDR3 sequence (DNA): TGTGCCAGTAGCCTTCTCGGTGGTACGGGCACCGGGGAGCTGTTTTTT. It translates to CASSLLGGTGTGELFF.

J is TRBJ2-7 and V is TRBV18; the D gene is possibly TRBD1 (6 bases). Germline V gene sequence: CDR1 KGHSH, CDR2 LQKENI. Trimming cost V 4 bases and J 3 bases, with 10 bases left between them. The CDR3 totals 13 residues. The CDR3 region is CASSHGQNYEQYF. The CDR3 DNA reads TGTGCCAGCTCACATGGACAGAACTACGAGCAGTACTTC.

V usage is TRBV6-5 and J usage is TRBJ2-7; D gene ambiguous. There are 13 residues in the CDR3. In germline, CDR1 is MNHEY, CDR2 SVGAGI. Trimming took off 7 bases at V and 2 bases at J, with 12 bases between the two ends. Here the CDR3 DNA reads TGTGCCAGCATTAATTCAGGAACCTACGAGCAGTACTTC. Protein: CASINSGTYEQYF.

V is TRBV7-8 and J is TRBJ1-2; D possibly corresponds to TRBD1 (5 bases). The CDR3 extends over 17 amino acids. CDR1 SGHVS and CDR2 FQNEAQ come from the germline V gene. Trimming pared 7 bases from V and 1 base from J, leaving 22 bases between. The CDR3 is CASINTTGARLNYGYTF. The DNA of the CDR3 is TGTGCCAGCATCAATACAACTGGGGCTCGTCTTAACTATGGCTACACCTTC.

The gene calls are TRBV4-1 and TRBJ2-7; D is possibly TRBD2 (6 bases). The length of the CDR3 is 15 residues. The germline CDR1 and CDR2 sequences are MGHRA and YSYEKL. Trimming pared 3 bases from V and 5 bases from J, leaving 17 bases between. CDR3 nucleotide sequence: TGCGCCAGCAGCCATGTCCGTTCGGGGGTTGACGAGCAGTACTTC. It is translated as CASSHVRSGVDEQYF.

To note about this clone: At one of its ends the junction is not consistent with the germline gene, which may arise from a read error. The gene calls are TRBV7-9 and TRBJ1-1; D is perhaps TRBD1 (5 bases). Looked up from germline, CDR1 is SEHNR and CDR2 is FQNEAQ (reference sequence). This CDR3 comprises 13 residues. CDR3 protein: CSSSFDSLPEAFF. The CDR3 DNA is TGTTCCAGCAGCTTCGACAGTTTACCTGAAGCTTTCTTT.

The rearrangement uses TRBV7-6 and TRBJ1-2; 9 nucleotides align to TRBD1. This CDR3 has 14 amino acids. V was clipped by 5 bases and J by 5 bases; unmatched bases: 6. CDR1 and CDR2 (germline): SGHVS, FNYEAQ. This CDR3 is CASSRGQGGYGYTF. Here the CDR3 DNA reads TGTGCCAGCAGCCGGGGACAGGGAGGGTATGGCTACACCTTC.

The chain is built from TRBV7-7 and TRBJ2-7; D might be TRBD1 (5 bases). V lost 8 bases to trimming and J lost 1 base, with 12 bases between them. Germline V gene data show CDR1 as SSHAT and CDR2 as FNYEAQ (reference sequence). This CDR3 has 13 amino acids. The DNA for the CDR3 is TGTGCCAGCCGCACAGGACCTTCCTACGAGCAGTACTTC. Amino acids: CASRTGPSYEQYF.

This clone has a single count. V gene TRBV5-6 combines with J gene TRBJ2-6, with TRBD1 matching 8 bases. The CDR3 has 17 residues. V dropped 3 bases and J dropped 1; count of bases not matched to a gene: 6. Germline V lookup: CDR1 SGHDT, CDR2 YYEEEE. CDR3 region: CASSWRRQGSGANVLTF. CDR3 DNA sequence: TGTGCCAGCAGCTGGAGGCGACAGGGGTCTGGGGCCAACGTCCTGACTTTC.

This rearrangement joins TRBV4-1 to TRBJ1-2; D is unclear. The V and J ends lost 0 bases and 3 bases respectively, with 14 bases between them. CDR1 and CDR2 from the germline V gene are MGHRA and YSYEKL. The CDR3 sequence is 16 residues long. CDR3 sequence reads: CASSQDLKEEYYGYTF. As DNA, the CDR3 is TGCGCCAGCAGCCAAGATCTTAAGGAGGAATACTATGGCTACACCTTC.